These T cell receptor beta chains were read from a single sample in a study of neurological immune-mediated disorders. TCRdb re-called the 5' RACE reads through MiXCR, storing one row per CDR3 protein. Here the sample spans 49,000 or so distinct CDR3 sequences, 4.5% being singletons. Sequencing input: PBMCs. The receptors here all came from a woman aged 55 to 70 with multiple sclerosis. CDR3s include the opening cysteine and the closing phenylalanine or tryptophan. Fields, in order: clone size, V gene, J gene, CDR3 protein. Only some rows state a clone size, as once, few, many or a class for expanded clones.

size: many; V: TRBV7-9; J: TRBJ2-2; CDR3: CASRSGTMNTGELFF
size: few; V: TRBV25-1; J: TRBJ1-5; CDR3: CASSECWVLNQPQHF
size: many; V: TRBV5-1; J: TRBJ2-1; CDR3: CASTVTSGSYNEQFF
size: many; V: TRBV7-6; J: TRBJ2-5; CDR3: CASSQGHQETQYF
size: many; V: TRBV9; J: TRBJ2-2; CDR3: CASSSGTSGGAEANTGELFF
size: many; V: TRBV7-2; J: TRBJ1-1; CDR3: CASSLGGRTEAFF
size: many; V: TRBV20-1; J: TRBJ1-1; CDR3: CSASPPQLNTEAFF
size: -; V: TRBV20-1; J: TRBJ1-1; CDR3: CSAPRGRNTEAFF
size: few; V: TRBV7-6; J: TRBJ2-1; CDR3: CASSFGGPYNEQFF
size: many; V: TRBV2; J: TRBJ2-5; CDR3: CASSEDPGKQETQYF
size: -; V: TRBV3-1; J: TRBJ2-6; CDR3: CASSQIAGTGGSGANVLTF
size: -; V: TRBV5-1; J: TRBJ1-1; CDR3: CASSFVQGNTEAFF
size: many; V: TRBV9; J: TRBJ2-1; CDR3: CASSVSGRPYNEQFF
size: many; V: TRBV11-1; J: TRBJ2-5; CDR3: CASSFQLSFQETQYF
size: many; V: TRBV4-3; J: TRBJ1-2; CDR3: CASSPKGFNRVGYTF
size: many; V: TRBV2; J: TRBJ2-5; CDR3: CASSEVGREETQYF
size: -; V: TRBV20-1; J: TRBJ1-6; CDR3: CSASWGNSPLNF
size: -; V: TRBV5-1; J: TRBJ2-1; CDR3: CASSLVPRRGGEQFF
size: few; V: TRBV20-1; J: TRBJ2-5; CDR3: CSARDRTSGQETQYF
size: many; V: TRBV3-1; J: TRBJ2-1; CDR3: CASSQHSQVTYNEQFF
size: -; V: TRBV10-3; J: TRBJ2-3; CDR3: CAITQASGAPSDTQYF
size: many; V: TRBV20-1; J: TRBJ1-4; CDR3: CSALKTGDSGKLFF
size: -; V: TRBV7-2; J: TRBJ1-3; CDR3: CASSLSYTSGNTIYF
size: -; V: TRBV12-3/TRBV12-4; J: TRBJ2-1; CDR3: CASSLTRGEQFF
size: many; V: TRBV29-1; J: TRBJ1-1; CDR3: CSVEDSMNTEAFF
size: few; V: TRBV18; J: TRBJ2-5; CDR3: CASSPPSPGGIQQETQYF
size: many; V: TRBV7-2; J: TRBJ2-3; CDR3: CASSLDGLTTDTQYF
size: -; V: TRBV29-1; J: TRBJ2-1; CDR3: CSVESGQGYNEQFF
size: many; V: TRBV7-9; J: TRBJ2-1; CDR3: CASRPGGRSVYNEQFF
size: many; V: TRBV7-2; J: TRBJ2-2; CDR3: CASSLNGVLANTGELFF
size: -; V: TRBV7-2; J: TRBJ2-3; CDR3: CASSLFGSTDTQYF
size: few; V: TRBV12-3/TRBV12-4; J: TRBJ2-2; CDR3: CASSLGGQARNTGELFF
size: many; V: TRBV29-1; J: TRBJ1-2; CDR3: CSVEGGSYGYTF
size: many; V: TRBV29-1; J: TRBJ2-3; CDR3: CSVEDPGFTDTQYF
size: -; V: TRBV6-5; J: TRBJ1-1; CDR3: CASSPSPGKNTEAFF
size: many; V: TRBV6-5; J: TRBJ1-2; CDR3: CASSSGKNYGYTF
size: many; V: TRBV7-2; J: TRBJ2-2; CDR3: CASSSRETGELFF
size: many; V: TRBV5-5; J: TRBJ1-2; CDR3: CASSLGQGALLSGYTF
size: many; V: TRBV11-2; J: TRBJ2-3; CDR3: CASSLDRSDTQYF
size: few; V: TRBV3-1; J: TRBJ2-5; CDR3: CASSKGRGETQYF
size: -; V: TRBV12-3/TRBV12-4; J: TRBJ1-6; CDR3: CASRTGRYNSPLHF
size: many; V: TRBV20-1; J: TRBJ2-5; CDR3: CSARLSLGQETQYF
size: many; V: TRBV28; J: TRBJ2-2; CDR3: CASGQVAGELFF
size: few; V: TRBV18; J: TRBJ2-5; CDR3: CASSQGTAETQYF